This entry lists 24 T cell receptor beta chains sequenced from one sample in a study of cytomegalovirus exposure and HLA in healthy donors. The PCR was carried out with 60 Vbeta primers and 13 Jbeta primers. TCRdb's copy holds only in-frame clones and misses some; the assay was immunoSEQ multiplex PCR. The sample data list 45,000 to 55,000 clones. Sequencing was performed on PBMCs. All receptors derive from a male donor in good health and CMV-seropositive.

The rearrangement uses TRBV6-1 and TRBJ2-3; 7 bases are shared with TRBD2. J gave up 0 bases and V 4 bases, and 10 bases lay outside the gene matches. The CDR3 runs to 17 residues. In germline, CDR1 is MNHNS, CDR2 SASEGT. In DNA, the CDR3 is TGTGCCAGCAGTGCTCCCGCGGGGGTACCAAGCACAGATACGCAGTATTTT. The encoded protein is CASSAPAGVPSTDTQYF.

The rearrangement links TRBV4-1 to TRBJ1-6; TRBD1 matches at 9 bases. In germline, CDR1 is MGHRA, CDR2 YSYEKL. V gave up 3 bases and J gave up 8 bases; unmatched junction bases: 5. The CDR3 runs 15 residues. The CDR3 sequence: CASSQGTGLYSPLHF. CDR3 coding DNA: TGCGCCAGCAGCCAGGGGACAGGGCTATATTCACCCCTCCACTTT.

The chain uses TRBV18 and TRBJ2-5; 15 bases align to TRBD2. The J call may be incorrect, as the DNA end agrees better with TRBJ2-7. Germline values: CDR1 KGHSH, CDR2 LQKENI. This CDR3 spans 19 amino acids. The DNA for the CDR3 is TGTGCCAGCTCATCAAGAGCCGGGACTAGCGGGGGGAGCTCCTACGAGCAGTACTTC. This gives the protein CASSSRAGTSGGSSYEQYF.

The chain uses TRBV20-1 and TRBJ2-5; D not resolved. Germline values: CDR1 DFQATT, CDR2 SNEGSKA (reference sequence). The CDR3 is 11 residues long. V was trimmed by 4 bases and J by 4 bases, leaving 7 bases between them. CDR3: CSAKTGETQYF. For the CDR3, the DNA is TGCAGTGCTAAAACCGGAGAGACCCAGTACTTC.

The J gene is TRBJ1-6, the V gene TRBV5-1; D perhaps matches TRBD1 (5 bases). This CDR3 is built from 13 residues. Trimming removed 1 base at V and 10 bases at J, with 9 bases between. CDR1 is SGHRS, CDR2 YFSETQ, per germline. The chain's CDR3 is CASSLSGESPLHF. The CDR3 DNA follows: TGCGCCAGCAGCTTGTCGGGGGAATCACCCCTCCACTTT.

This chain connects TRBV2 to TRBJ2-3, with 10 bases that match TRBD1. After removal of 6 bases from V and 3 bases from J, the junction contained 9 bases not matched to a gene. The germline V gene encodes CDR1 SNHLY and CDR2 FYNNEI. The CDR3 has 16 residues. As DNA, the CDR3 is TGTGCCAGCAGCGATCTGACAGGGGGCATGACAGATACGCAGTATTTT. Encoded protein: CASSDLTGGMTDTQYF.

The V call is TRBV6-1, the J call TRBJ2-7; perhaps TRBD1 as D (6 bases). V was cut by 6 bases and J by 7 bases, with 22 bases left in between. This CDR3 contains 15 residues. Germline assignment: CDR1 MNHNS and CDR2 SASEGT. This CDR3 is CASRDPRGYGREQYF. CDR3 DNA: TGTGCCAGCAGGGATCCAAGGGGGTATGGCAGAGAGCAGTACTTC.

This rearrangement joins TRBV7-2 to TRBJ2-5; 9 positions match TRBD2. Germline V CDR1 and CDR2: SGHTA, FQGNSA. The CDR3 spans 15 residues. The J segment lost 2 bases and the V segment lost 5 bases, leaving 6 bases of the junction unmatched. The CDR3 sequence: CASSSSGGPQETQYF. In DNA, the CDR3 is TGTGCCAGCAGCAGTAGCGGGGGCCCACAAGAGACCCAGTACTTC.

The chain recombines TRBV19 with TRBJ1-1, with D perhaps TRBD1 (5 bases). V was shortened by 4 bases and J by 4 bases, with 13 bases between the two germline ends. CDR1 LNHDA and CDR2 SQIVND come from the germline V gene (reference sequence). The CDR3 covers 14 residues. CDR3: CASSTKTVSTEAFF. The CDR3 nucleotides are TGTGCCAGTAGTACGAAGACAGTCAGCACTGAAGCTTTCTTT.

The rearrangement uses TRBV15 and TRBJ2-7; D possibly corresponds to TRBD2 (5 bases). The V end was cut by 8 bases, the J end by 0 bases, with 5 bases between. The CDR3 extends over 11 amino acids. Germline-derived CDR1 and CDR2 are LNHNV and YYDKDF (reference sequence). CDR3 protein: CATGSSYEQYF. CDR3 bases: TGTGCCACCGGGAGCTCCTACGAGCAGTACTTC.

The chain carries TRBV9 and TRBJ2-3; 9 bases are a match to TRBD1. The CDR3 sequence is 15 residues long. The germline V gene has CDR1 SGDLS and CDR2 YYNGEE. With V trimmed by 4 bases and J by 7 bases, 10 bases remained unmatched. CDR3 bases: TGTGCCAGCAGCCCCCGGGACAGGGTATCAAATACGCAGTATTTT. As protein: CASSPRDRVSNTQYF. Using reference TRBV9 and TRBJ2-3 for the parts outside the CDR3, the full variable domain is DSGVTQTPKHLITATGQRVTLRCSPRSGDLSVYWYQQSLDQGLQFLIQYYNGEERAKGNILERFSAQQFPDLHSELNLSSLELGDSALYFCASSPRDRVSNTQYFGPGTRLTVL.

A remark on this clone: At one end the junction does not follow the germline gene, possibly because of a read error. The CDR3 is CASREGWLAGETQYF. CDR3 bases: TGTGCCAGCAGGGAAGGGTGGTTGGCAGGCGAGACCCAGTACTTC. The chain employs TRBV2 and TRBJ2-5, with no clear D. Germline lookup yields CDR1 SNHLY and CDR2 FYNNEI. This CDR3 region has 15 residues.

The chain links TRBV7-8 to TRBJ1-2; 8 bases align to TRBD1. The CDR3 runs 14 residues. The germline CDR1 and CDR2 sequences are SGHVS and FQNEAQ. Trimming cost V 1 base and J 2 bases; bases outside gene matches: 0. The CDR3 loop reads CASSLGQGNYGYTF. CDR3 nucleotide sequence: TGTGCCAGCAGCTTAGGACAGGGGAACTATGGCTACACCTTC.

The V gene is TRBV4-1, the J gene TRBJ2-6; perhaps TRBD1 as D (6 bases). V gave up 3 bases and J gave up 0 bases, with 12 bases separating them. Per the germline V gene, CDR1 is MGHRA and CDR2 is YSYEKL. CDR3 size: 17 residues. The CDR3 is CASSHPGTTSGANVLTF. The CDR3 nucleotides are TGCGCCAGCAGCCACCCCGGGACAACCTCTGGGGCCAACGTCCTGACTTTC.

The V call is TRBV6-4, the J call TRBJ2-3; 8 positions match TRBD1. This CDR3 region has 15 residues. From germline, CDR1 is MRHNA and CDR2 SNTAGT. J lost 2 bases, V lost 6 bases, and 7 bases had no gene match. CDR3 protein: CASSSSGQVTDTQYF. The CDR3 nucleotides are TGTGCCAGCAGCTCTTCGGGACAGGTCACAGATACGCAGTATTTT.

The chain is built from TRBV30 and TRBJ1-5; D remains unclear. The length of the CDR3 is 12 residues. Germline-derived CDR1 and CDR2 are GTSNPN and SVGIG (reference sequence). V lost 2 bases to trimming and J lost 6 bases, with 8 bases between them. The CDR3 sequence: CAWSSEGQPQHF. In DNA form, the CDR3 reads TGTGCCTGGAGTAGTGAGGGTCAGCCCCAGCATTTT.

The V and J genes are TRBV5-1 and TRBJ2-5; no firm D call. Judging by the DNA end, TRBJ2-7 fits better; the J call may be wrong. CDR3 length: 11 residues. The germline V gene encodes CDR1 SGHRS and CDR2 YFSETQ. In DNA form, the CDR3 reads TGCGCCAGCAGCTCTGAATACGAGCAGTACTTC. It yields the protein CASSSEYEQYF.

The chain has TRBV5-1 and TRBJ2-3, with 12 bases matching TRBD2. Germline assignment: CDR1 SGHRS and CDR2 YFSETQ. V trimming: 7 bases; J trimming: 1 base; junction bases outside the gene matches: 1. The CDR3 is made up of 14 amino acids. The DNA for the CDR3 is TGCGCCAGCCGACTAGCGGGGGGCACAGATACGCAGTATTTT. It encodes CASRLAGGTDTQYF.

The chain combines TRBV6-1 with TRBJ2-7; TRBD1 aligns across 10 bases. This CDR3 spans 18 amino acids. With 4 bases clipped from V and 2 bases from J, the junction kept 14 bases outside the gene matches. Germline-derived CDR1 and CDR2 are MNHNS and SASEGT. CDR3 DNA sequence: TGTGCCAGCAGTGTTCGGGACAGGGGAATTGGAGGGGCCTACGAGCAGTACTTC. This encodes CASSVRDRGIGGAYEQYF.

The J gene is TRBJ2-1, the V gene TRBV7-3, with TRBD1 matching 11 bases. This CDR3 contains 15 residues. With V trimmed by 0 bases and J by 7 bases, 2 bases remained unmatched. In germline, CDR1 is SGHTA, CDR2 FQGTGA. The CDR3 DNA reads TGTGCCAGCAGCTTAACGGGACAGGGGGAAAATGAGCAGTTCTTC. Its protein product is CASSLTGQGENEQFF.

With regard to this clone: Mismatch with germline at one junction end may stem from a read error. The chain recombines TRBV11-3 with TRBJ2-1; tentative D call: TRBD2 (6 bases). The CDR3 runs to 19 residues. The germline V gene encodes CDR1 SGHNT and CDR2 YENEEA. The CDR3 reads CASSLGPPLASSSYNEQFF. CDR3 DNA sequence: TGCGCCAGCAGCTTAGGTCCCCCCCTAGCGTCTAGCTCCTACAATGAGCAGTTCTTC.

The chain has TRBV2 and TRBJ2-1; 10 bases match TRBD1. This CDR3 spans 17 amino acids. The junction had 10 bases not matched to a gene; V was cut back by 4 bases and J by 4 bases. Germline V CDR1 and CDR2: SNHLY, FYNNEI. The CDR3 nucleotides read TGTGCCAGCAGTGTGATTTTCGGGGACAGGGGATACAATGAGCAGTTCTTC. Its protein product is CASSVIFGDRGYNEQFF.

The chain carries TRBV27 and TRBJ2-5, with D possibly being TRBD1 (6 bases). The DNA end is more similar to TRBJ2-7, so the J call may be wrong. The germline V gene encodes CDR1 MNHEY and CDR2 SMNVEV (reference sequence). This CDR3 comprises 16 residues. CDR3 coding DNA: TGTGCCAGCAGTTTATCGGGGGCCGGAAGCTCCTACGAGCAGTACTTC. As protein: CASSLSGAGSSYEQYF.

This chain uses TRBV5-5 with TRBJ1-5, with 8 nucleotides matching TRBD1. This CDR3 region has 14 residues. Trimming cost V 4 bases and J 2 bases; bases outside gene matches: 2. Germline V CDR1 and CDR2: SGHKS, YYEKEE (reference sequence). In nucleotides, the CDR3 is TGTGCCAGCAGCCAGACAGGGGGCAATCAGCCCCAGCATTTT. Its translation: CASSQTGGNQPQHF.